The next 31 T cell receptor beta chains were all read from a single sample in a study of cytomegalovirus exposure and HLA in healthy donors. This PCR relied on a set of 60 Vbeta primers and 13 Jbeta primers. Sequencing used immunoSEQ multiplex PCR; TCRdb keeps in-frame clones, though not all of them. In the table there are a few hundred thousand clones, about 70% of which are singletons. The sequenced sample consisted of PBMCs. All receptors come from a woman younger than 45 in good health and CMV-seronegative.

To note about this clone: Compared with germline, one end of the junction differs, possibly owing to a read error. The chain combines TRBV7-9 with TRBJ1-1; tentative D call: TRBD1 (6 bases). This CDR3 is built from 12 residues. Germline-derived CDR1 and CDR2 are SEHNR and FQNEAQ (reference sequence). CDR3 nucleotides: TGTTCCAGCAGCTTGGGGGCCACGGAAGCTTTCTTT. It encodes CSSSLGATEAFF.

This clone appeared once. The V call is TRBV20-1, the J call TRBJ1-1; D is perhaps TRBD1 (5 bases). The CDR3 sequence is 10 residues long. CDR1 and CDR2 from the germline V gene are DFQATT and SNEGSKA (reference sequence). The V end was cut by 6 bases, the J end by 6 bases, with 8 bases between. The CDR3 loop reads CSATTAEAFF. Written as DNA, the CDR3 is TGCAGTGCGACGACAGCTGAAGCTTTCTTT.

This clone was detected a few times. The genes are TRBV5-4 and TRBJ2-1; 8 bases are shared with TRBD2. CDR1 is SGHNT and CDR2 is YYREEE in the germline V gene (reference sequence). V gave up 5 bases and J gave up 5 bases; unmatched junction bases: 9. CDR3 length: 15 residues. The CDR3 DNA is TGTGCCAGCAGGATGCCCGGGACTAGGAACAATGAGCAGTTCTTC. Translated: CASRMPGTRNNEQFF.

This chain uses TRBV7-3 with TRBJ1-1; the D gene is possibly TRBD1 (5 bases). Germline assignment: CDR1 SGHTA and CDR2 FQGTGA. The CDR3 length is 13 residues. With 5 bases removed from V and 1 base from J, the gap between germline ends came to 8 bases. CDR3: CASSQGQNTEAFF. The CDR3 DNA sequence: TGTGCCAGCAGCCAGGGCCAGAACACTGAAGCTTTCTTT.

The J gene is TRBJ2-4, the V gene TRBV12-5; D not resolved. The CDR3 runs to 15 residues. CDR1 and CDR2 from the germline V gene are LGHNT and FRNRAP. The germline V and J ends were trimmed by 1 base and 0 bases, with 7 bases remaining between them. In DNA form, the CDR3 reads TGTGCTAGTGGTTTGGACAGCTTAGCCAAAAACATTCAGTACTTC. Amino acids: CASGLDSLAKNIQYF.

The chain uses TRBV18 and TRBJ2-5; perhaps TRBD2 as D (5 bases). Germline V gene data show CDR1 as KGHSH and CDR2 as LQKENI. V gave up 4 bases and J gave up 5 bases, with 14 bases separating them. This CDR3 region has 14 residues. The CDR3 sequence is CASSLDRGRETQYF. CDR3 bases: TGTGCCAGCTCACTGGACCGAGGGCGGGAGACCCAGTACTTC.

This chain connects TRBV6-5 to TRBJ1-2; D is possibly TRBD1 (5 bases). This CDR3 comprises 14 residues. The germline V and J ends were trimmed by 6 bases and 2 bases, with 13 bases remaining between them. Looked up from germline, CDR1 is MNHEY and CDR2 is SVGAGI. The CDR3 loop is CASRRQLYNYGYTF. CDR3 DNA: TGTGCCAGCAGGAGACAGCTCTACAACTATGGCTACACCTTC.

The rearrangement links TRBV6-1 to TRBJ2-7; the D gene is possibly TRBD1 (5 bases). Trimming shortened V by 1 base and J by 2 bases, and 15 bases separated the two germline ends. The CDR3 loop spans 16 amino acids. Germline CDR1 reads MNHNS; CDR2 reads SASEGT. The CDR3: CASSEGKGRTPYEQYF. Written as DNA, the CDR3 is TGTGCCAGCAGTGAAGGCAAGGGGCGGACCCCCTACGAGCAGTACTTC.

The chain couples TRBV10-1 to TRBJ2-1; 12 nucleotides align to TRBD2. Germline V gene lookup returns CDR1 WNHNN and CDR2 SYGVQD (reference sequence). The CDR3 totals 15 residues. Unmatched junction bases numbered 2, after V lost 3 bases and J lost 5 bases. The CDR3 reads CASSEGLAGHNEQFF. The CDR3 nucleotides read TGCGCCAGCAGTGAAGGACTAGCGGGACACAATGAGCAGTTCTTC.

This chain links TRBV5-1 with TRBJ2-7; the D gene is possibly TRBD2 (6 bases). CDR1 is SGHRS, CDR2 YFSETQ, per germline. The V end was cut by 5 bases, the J end by 7 bases, with 22 bases between. The CDR3 runs to 15 residues. Written as DNA, the CDR3 is TGCGCCAGCAGAACGGGGGACCATCTGGTGAGGGAGCAGTACTTC. This sequence encodes CASRTGDHLVREQYF. The variable domain in full, completed from reference TRBV5-1 and TRBJ2-7, reads KAGVTQTPRYLIKTRGQQVTLSCSPISGHRSVSWYQQTPGQGLQFLFEYFSETQRNKGNFPGRFSGRQFSNSRSEMNVSTLELGDSALYLCASRTGDHLVREQYFGPGTRLTVT.

This clone was seen a single time. The CDR3 reads CAWKSAGVGQDTQYF. In nucleotides, the CDR3 is TGTGCCTGGAAATCGGCGGGAGTTGGGCAGGATACGCAGTATTTT. The rearrangement links TRBV30 to TRBJ2-3; 7 nucleotides line up with TRBD2. CDR1 is GTSNPN, CDR2 SVGIG, per germline (reference sequence). Unmatched junction bases numbered 13, after V lost 4 bases and J lost 6 bases. CDR3 length: 15 amino acids.

The chain uses TRBV6-5 and TRBJ2-7, with D possibly TRBD2 on 6 matching bases. Germline CDR1 MNHEY, CDR2 SVGAGI. Deletions cut 0 bases from V and 0 bases from J, with 12 bases between. The CDR3 runs to 16 residues. The CDR3 DNA follows: TGTGCCAGCAGTTACTCCGGGCGGGACTCCTCCTACGAGCAGTACTTC. Protein sequence: CASSYSGRDSSYEQYF.

This rearrangement joins TRBV5-8 to TRBJ1-1, with TRBD1 as a possible D gene (5 bases). This CDR3 comprises 14 residues. The V end was cut by 1 base, the J end by 3 bases, with 10 bases between. Germline-derived CDR1 and CDR2 are SGHTS and YDEGEE. The CDR3 DNA is TGTGCCAGCAGCTTGAGGGGCGAGGACACTGAAGCTTTCTTT. This sequence encodes CASSLRGEDTEAFF. Based on the CDR3 plus reference TRBV5-8 and TRBJ1-1, the full variable domain is EAGVTQSPTHLIKTRGQQATLRCSPISGHTSVYWYQQALGLGLQFLLWYDEGEERNRGNFPPRFSGRQFPNYSSELNVNALELEDSALYLCASSLRGEDTEAFFGQGTRLTVV.

The rearrangement uses TRBV6-5 and TRBJ2-7; TRBD2 matches 12 bases. Germline-derived CDR1 and CDR2 are MNHEY and SVGAGI. V gave up 0 bases and J gave up 6 bases; unmatched junction bases: 3. The CDR3 is 15 amino acids. This CDR3 reads CASSYSRLAGAEQYF. For the CDR3, the DNA is TGTGCCAGCAGTTACTCGCGACTAGCGGGAGCCGAGCAGTACTTC.

The chain recombines TRBV19 with TRBJ1-1, with D possibly matching TRBD1 (6 bases). CDR1 and CDR2 from the germline V gene are LNHDA and SQIVND (reference sequence). Trimming cost V 10 bases and J 2 bases, with 17 bases left between them. The CDR3 has 14 residues. This CDR3 reads CAIASIGGNTEAFF. The CDR3 DNA is TGTGCCATCGCCAGCATAGGGGGAAACACTGAAGCTTTCTTT. Variable domain in full (rest from reference TRBV19 and TRBJ1-1): DGGITQSPKYLFRKEGQNVTLSCEQNLNHDAMYWYRQDPGQGLRLIYYSQIVNDFQKGDIAEGYSVSREKKESFPLTVTSAQKNPTAFYLCAIASIGGNTEAFFGQGTRLTVV.

The rearrangement joins TRBV28 to TRBJ1-2, with 8 bases matching TRBD1. V lost 1 base, J lost 6 bases, and 4 bases stayed unmatched. The CDR3 has 14 amino acids. Germline CDR1 MDHEN, CDR2 SYDVKM. The CDR3 DNA reads TGTGCCAGCAGTTTATATCCAGGGGGCGATGGCTACACCTTC. Its translation is CASSLYPGGDGYTF.

Comments on this clone: At one of its ends the junction is not consistent with the germline gene, which may arise from a read error. The CDR3 sequence is CATSIGSMVPASSYEQYF. CDR3 DNA sequence: TGTGCCACTAGTATAGGTTCGATGGTTCCTGCTAGCTCCTACGAGCAGTACTTC. The J gene is TRBJ2-7, the V gene TRBV19; D unclear. CDR3 length: 18 residues. CDR1 and CDR2 from the germline V gene are LNHDA and SQIVND (reference sequence).

With regard to this clone: Germline and junction disagree at one end, which may indicate a read error. The chain uses TRBV27 and TRBJ1-5; D not resolved. CDR1 and CDR2 (germline): MNHEY, SMNVEV (reference sequence). CDR3 length equals 17 residues. CDR3 nucleotides: TGTGTCAGCAGTTTATCATCAGGTAGGCGTTTGATTCAGCCCCAGCATTTT. This encodes CVSSLSSGRRLIQPQHF.

The gene calls are TRBV19 and TRBJ2-6, with TRBD1 matching 7 bases. The CDR3 extends over 13 amino acids. The ends lost 8 bases at V and 2 bases at J; junction bases unmatched: 0. Looked up from germline, CDR1 is LNHDA and CDR2 is SQIVND (reference sequence). The CDR3 spells CASDRAGANVLTF. DNA for the CDR3: TGTGCCAGTGACAGGGCTGGGGCCAACGTCCTGACTTTC.

The V call is TRBV6-6, the J call TRBJ2-1; the match to TRBD2 covers 15 bases. The CDR3 loop spans 15 amino acids. Germline loops: CDR1 MNHNY, CDR2 SVGAGI (reference sequence). V was pared by 2 bases and J by 7 bases, with 0 bases of the junction left unmatched. The CDR3 DNA sequence: TGTGCCAGCAGTTACGGGACTAGCGGGGGGAATGAGCAGTTCTTC. Its protein is CASSYGTSGGNEQFF.

The chain is built from TRBV5-1 and TRBJ2-3; TRBD1 is a possible D gene (6 bases). The CDR3 is 17 residues long. Trimming removed 4 bases from V and 2 bases from J, with 20 bases in between. CDR1 is SGHRS and CDR2 is YFSETQ in the germline V gene. The CDR3 protein is CASSPLQGRGPTDTQYF. The DNA for the CDR3 is TGCGCCAGCAGCCCCCTACAGGGTAGGGGACCCACAGATACGCAGTATTTT.

The V call is TRBV6-5, the J call TRBJ2-7; unclear D gene. Germline V gene lookup returns CDR1 MNHEY and CDR2 SVGAGI. This CDR3 spans 15 amino acids. The V gene lost 0 bases and the J gene lost 2 bases, with 11 bases spanning the gap. CDR3 region: CASSYSWQRTYEQYF. The DNA of the CDR3 is TGTGCCAGCAGTTACTCCTGGCAGCGAACCTACGAGCAGTACTTC.

The chain carries TRBV19 and TRBJ1-4; 7 positions match TRBD1. V lost 5 bases, J lost 8 bases, and 5 bases stayed unmatched. CDR3 length: 13 residues. Germline CDR1 LNHDA, CDR2 SQIVND (reference sequence). CDR3 bases: TGTGCCAGTAGTGGGACAGTCGGCGAAAAACTGTTTTTT. Translation gives CASSGTVGEKLFF.

The V call is TRBV11-2, the J call TRBJ2-2; 10 bases align to TRBD1. The CDR3 length is 16 residues. Germline loops: CDR1 SGHAT, CDR2 FQNNGV. V was clipped by 5 bases and J by 4 bases; unmatched bases: 7. The CDR3 sequence: CASSLGTGASTGELFF. The CDR3 DNA is TGTGCCAGCAGCCTCGGGACAGGGGCGTCCACCGGGGAGCTGTTTTTT.

The chain carries TRBV30 and TRBJ2-1, with TRBD2 identical over 8 bases. CDR3 length: 13 amino acids. CDR1 is GTSNPN, CDR2 SVGIG, per germline (reference sequence). V lost 1 base, J lost 12 bases, and 8 bases stayed unmatched. For the CDR3, the DNA is TGTGCCTGGAGTGAGGGATGGGCGGGAGGGCAGTTCTTC. Protein: CAWSEGWAGGQFF.

The rearrangement joins TRBV6-1 to TRBJ2-1, with TRBD2 as a possible D gene (6 bases). The V end was cut by 6 bases, the J end by 6 bases, with 12 bases between. The V gene's germline CDR1 is MNHNS and CDR2 SASEGT. The CDR3 spans 13 residues. CDR3 coding DNA: TGTGCCAGCAGGGCTGCCGGGGGCAATGAGCAGTTCTTC. Translating it yields CASRAAGGNEQFF.

This clone was counted between two and nine times. Other nucleotide sequences from this sample produce the same CDR3. V usage is TRBV29-1 and J usage is TRBJ2-3, with 7 nucleotides matching TRBD1. Germline V gene data show CDR1 as SQVTM and CDR2 as ANQGSEA. The CDR3 is made up of 13 amino acids. Losses at the gene ends were 5 bases for V and 1 base for J; bases not matched to a gene: 3. The CDR3 here is CSVRQGGTDTQYF. The DNA for the CDR3 is TGCAGCGTTCGCCAGGGGGGCACAGATACGCAGTATTTT.

The V and J genes are TRBV5-6 and TRBJ2-7, with 11 bases fitting TRBD1. Germline V gene sequence: CDR1 SGHDT, CDR2 YYEEEE. The CDR3 is 15 residues long. The trim removed 4 bases at V and 6 bases at J, leaving 9 bases unmatched. The CDR3, as DNA: TGTGCCAGCAGCGCCCCCGGGACAGGGGGTGGCGAGCAGTACTTC. Translated, it gives CASSAPGTGGGEQYF.

Only a few counts were recorded for this clone. The CDR3 loop reads CASSVAADSLGHNEQFF. The DNA for the CDR3 is TGTGCCAGCAGCGTAGCTGCGGACTCGCTTGGCCACAATGAGCAGTTCTTC. The chain employs TRBV9 and TRBJ2-1; D is perhaps TRBD2 (5 bases). In germline, CDR1 is SGDLS, CDR2 YYNGEE. Trimming stripped 0 bases from V and 5 bases from J, with 18 bases between. The CDR3 extends over 17 amino acids.

This clone was detected only a few times. The chain couples TRBV27 to TRBJ2-5, with TRBD2 identical over 13 bases. Losses at the gene ends were 2 bases for V and 1 base for J; bases not matched to a gene: 10. This CDR3 comprises 19 residues. Germline V gene data show CDR1 as MNHEY and CDR2 as SMNVEV (reference sequence). This chain's CDR3 is CASSLLGLAGPTSQETQYF. The CDR3 nucleotides are TGTGCCAGCAGTTTACTGGGACTAGCGGGACCGACCTCCCAAGAGACCCAGTACTTC.

The rearrangement joins TRBV28 to TRBJ1-4, with D possibly being TRBD1 (5 bases). This CDR3 spans 14 amino acids. The ends were cut back, 6 bases at V and 6 bases at J, with 14 bases in the middle. Looked up from germline, CDR1 is MDHEN and CDR2 is SYDVKM. CDR3 sequence: CASSPHGGDEKLFF. In DNA, the CDR3 is TGTGCCAGCAGCCCACACGGGGGTGATGAAAAACTGTTTTTT.